This T cell receptor (beta chain) was recovered during a study of blood T cells in healthy people across ages. Points from the study as a whole: When set beside aged donors, long-lived donors presented more naive CD4+ cells and higher diversity.

Primers used in a second PCR of about 7 to 12 cycles were a sample-barcoded 5' primer and a J-beta primer mix. MiXCR, run by TCRdb on the 5' RACE reads, gives a single entry per CDR3 protein. The sample records approximately 730,000 distinct CDR3 sequences, 40% to 65% being singletons. The CDR3 loop spans 13 amino acids. Per the germline V gene, CDR1 is DFQATT and CDR2 is SNEGSKA (reference sequence). As for this clonotype: Its antigen is unknown. One end of the junction does not line up with germline, which may come from a read error.

The rearrangement uses TRBV20-1 and TRBJ2-7, with unresolved D. The sample consisted of blood. This TCR came from a man at least 80 years old in good health. This CDR3 reads CSARVVRSDEQYF. The DNA for the CDR3 is TGCAGTGCTAGAGTAGTGCGCTCCGACGAGCAGTACTTC.